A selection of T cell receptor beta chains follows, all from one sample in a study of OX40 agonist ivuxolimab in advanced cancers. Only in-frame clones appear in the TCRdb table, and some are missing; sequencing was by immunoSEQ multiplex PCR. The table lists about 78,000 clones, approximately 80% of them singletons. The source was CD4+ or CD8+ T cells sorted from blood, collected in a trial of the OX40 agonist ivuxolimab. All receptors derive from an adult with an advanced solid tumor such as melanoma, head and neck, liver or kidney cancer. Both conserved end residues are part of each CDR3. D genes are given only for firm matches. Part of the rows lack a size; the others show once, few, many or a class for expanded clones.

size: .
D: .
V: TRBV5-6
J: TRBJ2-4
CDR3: CASSFLSGNIQYF
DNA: TGTGCCAGCAGCTTCCTCAGTGGAAACATTCAGTACTTC

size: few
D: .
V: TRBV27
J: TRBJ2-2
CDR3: CARPRGHCTGELFF
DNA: TGTGCCAGGCCCCGGGGGCATTGCACCGGGGAGCTGTTTTTT

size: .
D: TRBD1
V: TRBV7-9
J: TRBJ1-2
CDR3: CASSPWTGYGYTF
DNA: TGTGCCAGCAGCCCATGGACAGGCTATGGCTACACCTTC

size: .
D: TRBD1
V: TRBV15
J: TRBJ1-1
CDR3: CATSRDLGQATGAFF
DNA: TGTGCCACCAGCAGAGATCTGGGACAGGCAACAGGGGCTTTCTTT

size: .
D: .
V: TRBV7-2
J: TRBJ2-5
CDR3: CASSLIQGRQETQYF
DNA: TGTGCCAGCAGCCTTATCCAAGGGAGACAAGAGACCCAGTACTTC

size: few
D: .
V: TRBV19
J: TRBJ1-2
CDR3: CASSGYVVGGKGYTF
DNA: TGTGCCAGTAGTGGGTACGTGGTCGGGGGCAAAGGCTACACCTTC

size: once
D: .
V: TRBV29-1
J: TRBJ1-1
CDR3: CSWAGTNTEAFF
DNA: TGCAGCTGGGCAGGGACGAACACTGAAGCTTTCTTT

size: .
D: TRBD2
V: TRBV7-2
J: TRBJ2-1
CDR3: CASSLVQTSGRGSEQFF
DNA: TGTGCCAGCAGCTTAGTCCAGACTAGCGGGAGAGGTTCTGAGCAGTTCTTC

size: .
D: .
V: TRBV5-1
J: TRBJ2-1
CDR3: CASSLDREYNEQFF
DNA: TGCGCCAGCAGCTTGGACAGGGAGTACAATGAGCAGTTCTTC

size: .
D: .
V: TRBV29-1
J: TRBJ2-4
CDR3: CSVGGDMAKNIQYF
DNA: TGCAGCGTTGGTGGGGACATGGCCAAAAACATTCAGTACTTC

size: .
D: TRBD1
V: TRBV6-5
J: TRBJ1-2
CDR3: CASSHNRDRSFGYTF
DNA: TGTGCCAGCAGCCACAACCGGGACAGATCGTTTGGCTACACCTTC

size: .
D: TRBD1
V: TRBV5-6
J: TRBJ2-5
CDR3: CASSRGQGGVETQYF
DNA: TGTGCCAGCAGCCGCGGACAGGGGGGGGTGGAGACCCAGTACTTC

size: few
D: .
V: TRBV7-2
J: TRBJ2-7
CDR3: CASSLGIVSAAYEQYF
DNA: TGTGCCAGCAGCTTAGGAATAGTATCGGCAGCCTACGAGCAGTACTTC

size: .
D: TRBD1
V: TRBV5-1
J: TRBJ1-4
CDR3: CASRRGQTATNEKLFF
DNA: TGCGCCAGCAGGCGGGGACAGACCGCAACTAATGAAAAACTGTTTTTT

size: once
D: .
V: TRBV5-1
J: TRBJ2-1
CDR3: CASSYGHNSYNEQFF
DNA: TGCGCCAGCAGCTATGGACATAACTCCTACAATGAGCAGTTCTTC

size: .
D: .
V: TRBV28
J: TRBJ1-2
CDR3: CASSSSSKGQGVTF
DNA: TGTGCCAGCAGTTCATCGTCTAAGGGCCAGGGCGTGACCTTC

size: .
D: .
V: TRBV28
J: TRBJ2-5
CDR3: CASSLAQGGGQETQYF
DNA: TGTGCCAGCAGTTTGGCGCAGGGAGGGGGCCAAGAGACCCAGTACTTC

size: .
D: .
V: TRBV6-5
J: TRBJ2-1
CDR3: CASSYWGGQNEQFF
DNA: TGTGCCAGCAGTTACTGGGGGGGGCAAAATGAGCAGTTCTTC

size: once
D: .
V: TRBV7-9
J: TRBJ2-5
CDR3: CASSSRRGIETQYF
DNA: TGTGCCAGCAGCTCCCGTAGAGGAATCGAGACCCAGTACTTC

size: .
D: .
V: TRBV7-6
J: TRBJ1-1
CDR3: CASSFAALSSEAFF
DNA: TGTGCCAGCAGCTTCGCAGCCCTGTCGAGTGAAGCTTTCTTT

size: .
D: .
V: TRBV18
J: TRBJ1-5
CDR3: CASSTDTKQPQHF
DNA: TGTGCCAGCTCAACCGACACAAAACAGCCCCAGCATTTT

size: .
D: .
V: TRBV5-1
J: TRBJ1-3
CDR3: CASSKGGYSGNTIYF
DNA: TGCGCCAGCAGCAAGGGGGGGTACTCTGGAAACACCATATATTTT